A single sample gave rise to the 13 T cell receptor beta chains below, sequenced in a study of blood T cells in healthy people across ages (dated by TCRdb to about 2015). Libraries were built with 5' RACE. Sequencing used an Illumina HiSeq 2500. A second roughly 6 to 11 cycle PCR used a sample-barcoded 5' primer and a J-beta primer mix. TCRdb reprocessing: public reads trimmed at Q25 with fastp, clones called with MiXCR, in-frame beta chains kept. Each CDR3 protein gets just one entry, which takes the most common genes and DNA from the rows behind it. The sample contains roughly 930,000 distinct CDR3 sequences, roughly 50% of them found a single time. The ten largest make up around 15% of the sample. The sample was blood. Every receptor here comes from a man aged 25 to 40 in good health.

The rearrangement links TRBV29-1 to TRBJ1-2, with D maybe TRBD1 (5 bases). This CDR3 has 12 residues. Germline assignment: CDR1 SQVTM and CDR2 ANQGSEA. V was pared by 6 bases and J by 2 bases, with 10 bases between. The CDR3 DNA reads TGCAGCGTCCCGACAGAAAACTATGGCTACACCTTC. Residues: CSVPTENYGYTF.

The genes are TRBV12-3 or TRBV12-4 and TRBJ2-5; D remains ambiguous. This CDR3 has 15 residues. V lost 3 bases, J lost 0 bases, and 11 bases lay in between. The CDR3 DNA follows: TGTGCCAGCAGTTTCGGTGGCGGAAACCAAGAGACCCAGTACTTC. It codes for CASSFGGGNQETQYF.

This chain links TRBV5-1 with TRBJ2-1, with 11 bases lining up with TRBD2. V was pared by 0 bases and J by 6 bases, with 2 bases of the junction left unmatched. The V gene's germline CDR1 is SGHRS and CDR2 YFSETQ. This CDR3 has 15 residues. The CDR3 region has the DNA TGCGCCAGCAGCTTGGCCCTAGCGGGGGGCAATGAGCAGTTCTTC. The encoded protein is CASSLALAGGNEQFF.

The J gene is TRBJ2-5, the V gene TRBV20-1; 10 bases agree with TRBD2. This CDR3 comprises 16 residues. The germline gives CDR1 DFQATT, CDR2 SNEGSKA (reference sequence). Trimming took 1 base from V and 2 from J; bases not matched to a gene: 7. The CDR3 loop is CSARGARAGGQETQYF. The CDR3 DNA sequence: TGCAGTGCTAGAGGAGCCCGAGCGGGGGGGCAAGAGACCCAGTACTTC.

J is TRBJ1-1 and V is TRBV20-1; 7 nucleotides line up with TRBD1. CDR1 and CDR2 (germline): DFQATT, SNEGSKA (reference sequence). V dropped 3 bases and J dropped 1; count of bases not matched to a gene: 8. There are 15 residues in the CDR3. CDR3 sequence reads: CSARKTGYGNTEAFF. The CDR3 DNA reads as TGCAGTGCTAGGAAGACAGGGTACGGGAACACTGAAGCTTTCTTT.

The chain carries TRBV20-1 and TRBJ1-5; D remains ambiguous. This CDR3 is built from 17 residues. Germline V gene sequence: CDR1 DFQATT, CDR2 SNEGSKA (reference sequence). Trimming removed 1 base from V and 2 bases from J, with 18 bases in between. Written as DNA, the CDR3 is TGCAGTGCTAGAGTGTCGGCCTCCATATGGGGCAATCAGCCCCAGCATTTT. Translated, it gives CSARVSASIWGNQPQHF.

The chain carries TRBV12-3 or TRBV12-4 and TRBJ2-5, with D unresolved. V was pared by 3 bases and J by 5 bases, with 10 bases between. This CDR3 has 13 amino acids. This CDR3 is CASSFKSQETQYF. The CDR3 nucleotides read TGTGCCAGCAGTTTTAAGTCCCAGGAGACCCAGTACTTC.

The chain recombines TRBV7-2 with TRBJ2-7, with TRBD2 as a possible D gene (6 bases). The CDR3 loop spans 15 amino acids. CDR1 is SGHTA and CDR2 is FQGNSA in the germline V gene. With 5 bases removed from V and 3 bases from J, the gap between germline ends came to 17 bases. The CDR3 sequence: CASSGAGRESYEQYF. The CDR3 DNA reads TGTGCCAGCAGCGGAGCCGGGCGGGAAAGCTACGAGCAGTACTTC.

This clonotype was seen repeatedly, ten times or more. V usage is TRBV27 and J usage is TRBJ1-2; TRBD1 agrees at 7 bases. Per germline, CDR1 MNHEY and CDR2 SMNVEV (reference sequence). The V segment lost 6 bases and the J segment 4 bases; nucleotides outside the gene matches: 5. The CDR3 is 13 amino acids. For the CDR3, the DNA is TGTGCCAGCAGCCCGGGACAGACCTATGGCTACACCTTC. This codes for CASSPGQTYGYTF.

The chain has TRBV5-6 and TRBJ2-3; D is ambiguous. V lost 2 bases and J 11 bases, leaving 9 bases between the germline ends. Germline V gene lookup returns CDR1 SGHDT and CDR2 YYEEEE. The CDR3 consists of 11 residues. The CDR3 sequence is CASSFRQGQYF. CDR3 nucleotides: TGTGCCAGCAGCTTTAGACAAGGGCAGTATTTT.

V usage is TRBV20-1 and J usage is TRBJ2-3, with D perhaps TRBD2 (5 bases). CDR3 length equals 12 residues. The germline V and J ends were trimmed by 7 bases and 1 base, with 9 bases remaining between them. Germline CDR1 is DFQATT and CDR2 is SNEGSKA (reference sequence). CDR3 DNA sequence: TGCAGTGGAGGAGCGGGCACAGATACGCAGTATTTT. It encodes CSGGAGTDTQYF.

The CDR3 DNA follows: TGTGCCAGCAGCGTAGAGGCGGGACTAGCGGAATACGAGCAGTACTTC. Encoded protein: CASSVEAGLAEYEQYF. The chain carries TRBV9 and TRBJ2-7; 11 bases agree with TRBD2. The CDR3 spans 16 residues. CDR1 is SGDLS and CDR2 is YYNGEE in the germline V gene. The ends lost 0 bases at V and 4 bases at J; junction bases unmatched: 6.

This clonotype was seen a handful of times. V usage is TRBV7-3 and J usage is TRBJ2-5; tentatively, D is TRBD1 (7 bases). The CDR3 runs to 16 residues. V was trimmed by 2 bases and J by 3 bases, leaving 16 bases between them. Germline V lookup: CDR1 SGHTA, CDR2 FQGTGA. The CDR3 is CASSLWDRLVKETQYF. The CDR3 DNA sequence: TGTGCCAGCAGCTTATGGGACAGACTAGTTAAAGAGACCCAGTACTTC.